This T cell receptor (beta chain) comes out of a study of Graves' ophthalmopathy and Graves' hyperthyroidism. Study at large: Blood was drawn at initial diagnosis, before any treatment. Regarding the study as a whole: Forecasting of ophthalmopathy progression by the model achieved less than 71% sensitivity and 72% to 75% specificity. Among thyroid clonotypes expanded above 0.001 frequency, most also appeared in blood.

Germline CDR1 is GTSNPN and CDR2 is SVGIG (reference sequence). The CDR3 runs 14 residues. Trimming took off 4 bases at V and 0 bases at J, with 12 bases between the two ends. This clonotype has a count of ten or more. The antigen is not known. The study amplified TCR beta CDR3 regions using RNA transcripts. HTBI-primed RT-PCR formed the first round, and a multiplex PCR formed the second. From the multiplex PCR reads, TCRdb called clonotypes with MiXCR, one entry per CDR3 protein. The table records 360,000 or so distinct CDR3 sequences, about a sixth of them present only once. This receptor was taken from a woman in her late teens or twenties with Graves' ophthalmopathy. The sample taken for sequencing was peripheral blood. This chain connects TRBV30 to TRBJ1-2; D ambiguous. DNA of the CDR3: TGTGCCTGGATGCTTGCCCTTCCTAACTATGGCTACACCTTC. Protein: CAWMLALPNYGYTF.